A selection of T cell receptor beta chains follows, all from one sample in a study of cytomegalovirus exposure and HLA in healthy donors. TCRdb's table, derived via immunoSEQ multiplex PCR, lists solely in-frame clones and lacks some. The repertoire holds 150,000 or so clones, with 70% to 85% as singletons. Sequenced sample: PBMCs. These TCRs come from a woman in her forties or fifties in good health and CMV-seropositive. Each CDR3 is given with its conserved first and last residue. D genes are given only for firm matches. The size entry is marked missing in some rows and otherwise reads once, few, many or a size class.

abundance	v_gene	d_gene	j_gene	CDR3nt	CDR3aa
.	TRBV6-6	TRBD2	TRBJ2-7	TGTGCCAGCAGTTTTAGCGGGGGACGCTACGAGCAGTACTTC	CASSFSGGRYEQYF
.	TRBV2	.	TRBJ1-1	TGTGCCAGCAGTGAGAACCGCTACAGGCTGGGGACTGAAGCTTTCTTT	CASSENRYRLGTEAFF
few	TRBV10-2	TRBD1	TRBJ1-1	TGCGCCAGCAGCCTGGGACAGGGGGGCACTGAAGCTTTCTTT	CASSLGQGGTEAFF
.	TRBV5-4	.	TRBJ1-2	TGTGCCAGCAGCTTGGATTGGGGAGGCTATGGCTACACCTTC	CASSLDWGGYGYTF
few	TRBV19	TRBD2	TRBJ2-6	TGTGCCAGTAGTCTAGCGGGGGCTGGGGCCAACGTCCTGACTTTC	CASSLAGAGANVLTF
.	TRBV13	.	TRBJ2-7	TGTGCCAGCAGCCCATCCGGGCAGGGCAAGCCCTACGAGCAGTACTTC	CASSPSGQGKPYEQYF
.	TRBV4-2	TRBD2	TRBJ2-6	TGTGCCAGCAGCCATGGACTAGCGGCCAGCTCTGGGGCCAACGTCCTGACTTTC	CASSHGLAASSGANVLTF
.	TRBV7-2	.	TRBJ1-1	TGTGCCAGCAGCCCCAGATCAGGGGAAGGTGAAGCTTTCTTT	CASSPRSGEGEAFF
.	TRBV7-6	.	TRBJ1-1	TGTGCCAGCAGCCTCCATAGGGGCACTGAAGCTTTCTTT	CASSLHRGTEAFF
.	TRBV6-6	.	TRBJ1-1	TGTGCCAGCAGTTACTCGAGTGGGAGAGGGGGTGAAGCTTTCTTT	CASSYSSGRGGEAFF
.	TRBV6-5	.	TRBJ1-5	TGTGCCAGCAGTTCCCAGGGTCTGGGTCAGCCCCAGCATTTT	CASSSQGLGQPQHF
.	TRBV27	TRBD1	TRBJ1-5	TGTGCCAGCAGTCCCACAGACAGGGGCAATCAGCCCCAGCATTTT	CASSPTDRGNQPQHF
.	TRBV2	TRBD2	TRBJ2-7	TGTGCCACCGGACTAGCGGGGCCCGAGGACGAGCAGTACTTC	CATGLAGPEDEQYF
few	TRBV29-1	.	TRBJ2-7	TGCAGCGTTGGGGCAGTTACCTACGAGCAGTACTTC	CSVGAVTYEQYF
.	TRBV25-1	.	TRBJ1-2	TGTGCCAGCAGTGAACTTGAACCGCGACCCGGTGGGGGGGGCTACACCTTC	CASSELEPRPGGGGYTF
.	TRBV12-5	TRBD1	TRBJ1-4	TGTGCTAGTGGTTTGTTACCAGCAGGGGGAGGTAGGGAAAAACTGTTTTTT	CASGLLPAGGGREKLFF
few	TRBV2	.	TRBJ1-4	TGTGCCAGCCAACAGGGTCCGTATTCAACTAATGAAAAACTGTTTTTT	CASQQGPYSTNEKLFF
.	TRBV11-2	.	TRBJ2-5	TGTGCCAGCAGTTTGAGGGCAGAGACCCAGTACTTC	CASSLRAETQYF
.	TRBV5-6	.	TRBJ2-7	TGTGCCAGCAGCTTGTCCCCCGACGACAGGCCTAGCTCCTACGAGCAGTACTTC	CASSLSPDDRPSSYEQYF
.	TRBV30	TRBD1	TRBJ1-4	TGTGCCTGTACGGGACAGGGGGCTGAAAAACTGTTTTTT	CACTGQGAEKLFF
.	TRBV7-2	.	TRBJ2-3	TGTGCCAGCAGCTTTCGTCTAGCGCGTACGAATACGCAGTATTTT	CASSFRLARTNTQYF
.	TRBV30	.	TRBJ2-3	TGTGCCCTGGATCGAGGATCAGATACGCAGTATTTT	CALDRGSDTQYF
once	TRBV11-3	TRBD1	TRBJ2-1	TGTGCCAGCAGCGTGGACAGGGTCCGAGAGCAGTTCTTC	CASSVDRVREQFF
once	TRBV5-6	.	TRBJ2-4	TGTGCCAGCAGCTTGGCGGGGGTTCAAAACATTCAGTACTTC	CASSLAGVQNIQYF
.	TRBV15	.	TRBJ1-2	TGTGCCACCAGCAGAGAGGAGGGCAGGGATGGCTACACCTTC	CATSREEGRDGYTF
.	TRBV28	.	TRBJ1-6	TGTGCCAGCAGTTCCGCGCACGGTACGGGGAATTCACCCCTCCACTTT	CASSSAHGTGNSPLHF
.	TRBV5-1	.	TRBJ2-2	TGCGCCAGCACAGCGAGGACTACCGGGGAGCTGTTTTTT	CASTARTTGELFF
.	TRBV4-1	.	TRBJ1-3	TGCGCCAGCAGCCAAGTTGTGGGCCTCCTGAGCTCTGGAAACACCATATATTTT	CASSQVVGLLSSGNTIYF
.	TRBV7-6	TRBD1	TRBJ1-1	TGTGCCAGCAGCCCGGAGAGGACAGGAGGGACTGAAGCTTTCTTT	CASSPERTGGTEAFF
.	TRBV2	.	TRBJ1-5	TGTGCCAGCAGTGGGAGGGTCGAAGGGCCCCAGCATTTT	CASSGRVEGPQHF
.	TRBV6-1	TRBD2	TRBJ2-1	TGTGCCAGCCGCGGACTAGAGGGGTTCTTC	CASRGLEGFF
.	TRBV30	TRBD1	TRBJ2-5	TGTGCCTGGAAGACAGGGGGGACGCACCAAGAGACCCAGTACTTC	CAWKTGGTHQETQYF
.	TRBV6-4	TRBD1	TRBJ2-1	TGTGCCAGCAGCCCGGGACAGGGGGATGAGCAGTTCTTC	CASSPGQGDEQFF
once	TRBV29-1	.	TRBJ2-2	TGCAGCGTTGAAGGTCAGGGAAGAACCGGGGAGCTGTTTTTT	CSVEGQGRTGELFF
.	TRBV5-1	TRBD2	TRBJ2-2	TGCGCCAGCAGCTTGGCGTATCGACTAGCGGACGGGGAGCTGTTTTTT	CASSLAYRLADGELFF
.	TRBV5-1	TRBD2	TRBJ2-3	TGCGCCAGCAGCCCGGGGGGGAGCACAGATACGCAGTATTTT	CASSPGGSTDTQYF
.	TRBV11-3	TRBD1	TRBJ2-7	TGTGCCAGCAGCCCGCACAGGGGGCCCCCCTACGAGCAGTACTTC	CASSPHRGPPYEQYF
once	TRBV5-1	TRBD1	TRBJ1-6	TGCGCCAGCAGGACAGGGAATTCACCCCTCCACTTT	CASRTGNSPLHF
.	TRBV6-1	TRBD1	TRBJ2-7	TGTGCCAGCAGTGGGGGACAGGGGGCCCACGAGCAGTACTTC	CASSGGQGAHEQYF